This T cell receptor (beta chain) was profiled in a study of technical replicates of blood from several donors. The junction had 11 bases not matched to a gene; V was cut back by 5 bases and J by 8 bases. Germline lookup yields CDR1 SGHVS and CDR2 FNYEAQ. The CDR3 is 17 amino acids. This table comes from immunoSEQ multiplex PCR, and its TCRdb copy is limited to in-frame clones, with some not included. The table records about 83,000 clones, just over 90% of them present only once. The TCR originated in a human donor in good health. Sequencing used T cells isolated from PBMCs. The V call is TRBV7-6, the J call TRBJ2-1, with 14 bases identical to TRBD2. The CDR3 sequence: CASSERLAGGPTDEQFF. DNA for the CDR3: TGTGCCAGCAGCGAAAGACTAGCGGGAGGGCCGACGGATGAGCAGTTCTTC.